The following is a TCR beta chain sequence with its context. Its antigen is currently unknown. This CDR3 comprises 16 residues. These data come from a study of monozygotic twins with inflammatory bowel disease. Whole-study results and caveats: What may have added variability to patient repertoires is that immunosuppressive treatments differed.

Every TCR library used approximately 3,700 ng of total RNA. Investigators made cDNA in eight separate reactions per sample. TCRdb reprocessed the 5' RACE reads, keeping one entry per CDR3 protein, no DNA. The sample's table shows 140,000 to 150,000 distinct CDR3 sequences. The source of this sequence is a human donor with ulcerative colitis or Crohn's disease, or a healthy co-twin of an affected twin (not recorded which). The sequenced sample consisted of blood. The chain joins TRBV12-3 or TRBV12-4 to TRBJ1-5; TCRdb's D call of TRBD1 is untestable without DNA. The chain's CDR3 is CASRDRATGGNQPQHF.